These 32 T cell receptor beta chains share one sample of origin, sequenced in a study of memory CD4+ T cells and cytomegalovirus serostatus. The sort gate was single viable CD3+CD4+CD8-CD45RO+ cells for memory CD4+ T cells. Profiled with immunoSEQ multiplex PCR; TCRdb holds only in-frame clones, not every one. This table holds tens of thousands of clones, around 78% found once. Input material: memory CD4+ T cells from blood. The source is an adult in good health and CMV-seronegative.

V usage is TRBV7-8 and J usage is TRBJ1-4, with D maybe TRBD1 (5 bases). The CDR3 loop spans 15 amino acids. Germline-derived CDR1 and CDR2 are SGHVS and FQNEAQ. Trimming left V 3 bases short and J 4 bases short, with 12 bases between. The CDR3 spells CASSFLGRVNEKLFF. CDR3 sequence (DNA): TGTGCCAGCAGCTTCCTGGGGCGGGTTAATGAAAAACTGTTTTTT.

DNA for the CDR3: TGTGCCAGCAGCAGAAGGGACAGCTCCTACGAGCAGTACTTC. Protein product: CASSRRDSSYEQYF. The chain carries TRBV7-8 and TRBJ2-7; 7 bases agree with TRBD1. Trimming took 5 bases from V and 0 from J; bases not matched to a gene: 4. The CDR3 is 14 amino acids. Germline loops: CDR1 SGHVS, CDR2 FQNEAQ.

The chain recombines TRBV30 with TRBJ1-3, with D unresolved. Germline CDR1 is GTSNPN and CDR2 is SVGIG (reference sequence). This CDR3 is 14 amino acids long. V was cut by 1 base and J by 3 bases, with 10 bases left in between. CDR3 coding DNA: TGTGCCTGGAGTGCCGGCAAATATGGAAACACCATATATTTT. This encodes CAWSAGKYGNTIYF.

CDR3 nucleotides: TGTGCCAGCAAATCACGAGGCCCGGGGGGCTACACCTTC. Translated, it gives CASKSRGPGGYTF. This sequence joins TRBV6-5 and TRBJ1-2; D gene uncertain. The CDR3 consists of 13 residues. With 7 bases removed from V and 8 bases from J, the gap between germline ends came to 17 bases. Germline CDR1 and CDR2: MNHEY and SVGAGI.

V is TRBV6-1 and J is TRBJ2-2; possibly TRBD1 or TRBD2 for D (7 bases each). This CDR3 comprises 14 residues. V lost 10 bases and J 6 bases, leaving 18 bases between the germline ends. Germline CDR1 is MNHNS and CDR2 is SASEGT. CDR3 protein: CATWGRGQAGELFF. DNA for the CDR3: TGTGCCACGTGGGGGAGGGGGCAAGCCGGGGAGCTGTTTTTT.

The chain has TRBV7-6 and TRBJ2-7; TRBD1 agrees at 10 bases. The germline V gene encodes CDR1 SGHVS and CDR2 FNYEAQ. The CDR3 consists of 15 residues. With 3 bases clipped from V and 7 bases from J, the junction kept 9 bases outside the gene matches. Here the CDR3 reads CASSLAGTGDGEQYF. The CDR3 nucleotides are TGTGCCAGCAGCTTGGCCGGGACAGGGGATGGGGAGCAGTACTTC.

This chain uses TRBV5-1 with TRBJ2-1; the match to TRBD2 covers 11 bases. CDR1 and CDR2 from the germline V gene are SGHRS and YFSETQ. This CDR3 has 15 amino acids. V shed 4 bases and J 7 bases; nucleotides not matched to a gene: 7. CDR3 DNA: TGCGCCAGCAGCGGAGGACTAGCGGGCAGTAATGAGCAGTTCTTC. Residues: CASSGGLAGSNEQFF.

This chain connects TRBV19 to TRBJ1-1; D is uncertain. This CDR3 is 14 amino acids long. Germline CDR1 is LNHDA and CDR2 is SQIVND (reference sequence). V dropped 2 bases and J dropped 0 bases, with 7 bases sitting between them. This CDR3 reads CASSIRGMNTEAFF. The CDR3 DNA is TGTGCCAGTAGTATAAGAGGAATGAACACTGAAGCTTTCTTT.

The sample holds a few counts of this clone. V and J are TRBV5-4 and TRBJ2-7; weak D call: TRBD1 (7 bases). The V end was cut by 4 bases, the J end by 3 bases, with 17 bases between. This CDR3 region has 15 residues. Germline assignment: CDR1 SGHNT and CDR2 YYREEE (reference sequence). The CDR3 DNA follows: TGTGCCAGCAGCCTACGACAGGGAGGAGTCTACGAGCAGTACTTC. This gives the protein CASSLRQGGVYEQYF.

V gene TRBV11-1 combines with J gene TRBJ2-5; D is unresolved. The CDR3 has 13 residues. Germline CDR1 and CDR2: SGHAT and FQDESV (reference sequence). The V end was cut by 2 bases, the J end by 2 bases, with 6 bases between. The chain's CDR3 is CASSLREQETQYF. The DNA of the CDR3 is TGTGCCAGCAGCTTAAGGGAACAAGAGACCCAGTACTTC.

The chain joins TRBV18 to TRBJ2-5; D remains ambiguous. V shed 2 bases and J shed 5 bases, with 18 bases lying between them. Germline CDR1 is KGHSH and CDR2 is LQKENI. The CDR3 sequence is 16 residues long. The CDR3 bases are TGTGCCAGCTCACCAGGACCCCTCGCTACCGGTGAGACCCAGTACTTC. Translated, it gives CASSPGPLATGETQYF. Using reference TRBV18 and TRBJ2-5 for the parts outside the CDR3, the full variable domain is NAGVMQNPRHLVRRRGQEARLRCSPMKGHSHVYWYRQLPEEGLKFMVYLQKENIIDESGMPKERFSAEFPKEGPSILRIQQVVRGDSAAYFCASSPGPLATGETQYFGPGTRLLVL.

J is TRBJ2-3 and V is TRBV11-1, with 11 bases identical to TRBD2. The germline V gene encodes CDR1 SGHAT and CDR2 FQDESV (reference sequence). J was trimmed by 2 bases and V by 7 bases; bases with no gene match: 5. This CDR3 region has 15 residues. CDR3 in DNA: TGTGCCAGCACAGGGACTAGCGGCCTCACAGATACGCAGTATTTT. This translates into CASTGTSGLTDTQYF.

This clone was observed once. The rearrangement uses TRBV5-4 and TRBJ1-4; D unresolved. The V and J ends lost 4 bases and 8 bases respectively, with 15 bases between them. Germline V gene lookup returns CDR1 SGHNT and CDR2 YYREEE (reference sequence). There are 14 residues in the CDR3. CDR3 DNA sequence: TGTGCCAGCAGCCTTAAGGGTGGAAACGAAAAACTGTTTTTT. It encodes CASSLKGGNEKLFF.

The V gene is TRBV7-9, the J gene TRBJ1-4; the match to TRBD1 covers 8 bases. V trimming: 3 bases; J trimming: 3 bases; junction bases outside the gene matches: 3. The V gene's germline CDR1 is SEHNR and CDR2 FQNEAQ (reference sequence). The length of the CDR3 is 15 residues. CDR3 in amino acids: CASSFDRGANEKLFF. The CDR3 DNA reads TGTGCCAGCAGCTTCGACAGGGGAGCTAATGAAAAACTGTTTTTT.

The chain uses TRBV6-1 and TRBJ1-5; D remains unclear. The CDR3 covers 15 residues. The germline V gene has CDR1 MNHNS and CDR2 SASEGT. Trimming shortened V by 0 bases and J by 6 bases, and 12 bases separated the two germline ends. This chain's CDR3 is CASSEAGGKIQPQHF. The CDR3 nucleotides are TGTGCCAGCAGTGAAGCGGGCGGGAAAATTCAGCCCCAGCATTTT.

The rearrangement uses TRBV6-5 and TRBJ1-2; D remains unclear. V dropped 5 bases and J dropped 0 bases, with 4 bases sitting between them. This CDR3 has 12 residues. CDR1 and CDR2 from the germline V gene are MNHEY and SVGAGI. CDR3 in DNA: TGTGCCAGCAGTGGGTCTAACTATGGCTACACCTTC. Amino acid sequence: CASSGSNYGYTF.

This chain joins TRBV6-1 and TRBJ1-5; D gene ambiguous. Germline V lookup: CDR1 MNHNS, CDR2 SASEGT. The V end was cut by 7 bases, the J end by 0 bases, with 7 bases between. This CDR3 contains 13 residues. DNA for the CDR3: TGTGCCAGCACATACAGTAGCAATCAGCCCCAGCATTTT. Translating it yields CASTYSSNQPQHF.

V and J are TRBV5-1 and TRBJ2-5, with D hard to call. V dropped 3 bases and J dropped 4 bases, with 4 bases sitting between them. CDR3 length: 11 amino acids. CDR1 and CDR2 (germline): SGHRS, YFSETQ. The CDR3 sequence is CASSSGETQYF. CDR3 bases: TGCGCCAGCAGCTCGGGAGAGACCCAGTACTTC.

The CDR3 bases are TGTGCCAGCAGTACATTCCGGGACAGTACCAACACTGAAGCTTTCTTT. Its protein is CASSTFRDSTNTEAFF. This rearrangement joins TRBV27 to TRBJ1-1, with 7 bases that match TRBD1. Germline V gives CDR1 MNHEY, CDR2 SMNVEV (reference sequence). The length of the CDR3 is 16 residues. The V gene end was trimmed by 5 bases and the J gene end by 2 bases; junction bases not matched to a gene: 11.

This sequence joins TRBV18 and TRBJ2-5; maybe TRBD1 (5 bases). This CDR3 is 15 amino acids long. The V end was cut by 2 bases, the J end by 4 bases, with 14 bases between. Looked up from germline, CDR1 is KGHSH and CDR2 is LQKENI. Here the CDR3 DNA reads TGTGCCAGCTCACCAGTGGCAGGGTTCAGAGAGACCCAGTACTTC. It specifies CASSPVAGFRETQYF.

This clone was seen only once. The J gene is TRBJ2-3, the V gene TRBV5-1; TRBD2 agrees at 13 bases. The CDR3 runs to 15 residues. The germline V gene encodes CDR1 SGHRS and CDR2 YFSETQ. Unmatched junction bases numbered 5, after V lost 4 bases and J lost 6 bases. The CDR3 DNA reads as TGCGCCAGCAGCCCGACTAGCGGGGGGCTCGATACGCAGTATTTT. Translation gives CASSPTSGGLDTQYF.

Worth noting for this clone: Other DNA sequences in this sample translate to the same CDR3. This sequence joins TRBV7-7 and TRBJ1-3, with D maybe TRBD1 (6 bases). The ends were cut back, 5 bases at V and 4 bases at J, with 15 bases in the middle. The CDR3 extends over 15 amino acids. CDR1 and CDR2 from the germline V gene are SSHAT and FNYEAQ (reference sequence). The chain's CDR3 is CASSPAQGPGNTIYF. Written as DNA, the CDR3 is TGTGCCAGCAGCCCAGCCCAGGGGCCCGGAAACACCATATATTTT.

DNA of the CDR3: TGTGCCAGCGTAACACCTATGAACACTGAAGCTTTCTTT. Its translation is CASVTPMNTEAFF. The chain recombines TRBV28 with TRBJ1-1; D remains unclear. Germline CDR1 is MDHEN and CDR2 is SYDVKM. This CDR3 spans 13 amino acids. V was shortened by 8 bases and J by 0 bases, with 10 bases between the two germline ends.

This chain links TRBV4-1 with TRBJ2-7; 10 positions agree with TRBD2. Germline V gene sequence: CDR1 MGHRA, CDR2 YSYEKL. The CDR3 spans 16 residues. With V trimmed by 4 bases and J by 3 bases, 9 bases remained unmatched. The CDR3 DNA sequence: TGCGCCAGCAGCCGATCCGTCCTAGCGGGAGTCTACGAGCAGTACTTC. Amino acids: CASSRSVLAGVYEQYF.

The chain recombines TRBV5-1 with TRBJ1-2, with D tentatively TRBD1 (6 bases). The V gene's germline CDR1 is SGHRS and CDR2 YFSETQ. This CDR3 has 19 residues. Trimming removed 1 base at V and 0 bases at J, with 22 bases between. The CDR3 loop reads CASSLFGGSQHQANYGYTF. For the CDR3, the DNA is TGCGCCAGCAGCTTGTTCGGGGGCTCCCAACATCAAGCTAACTATGGCTACACCTTC.

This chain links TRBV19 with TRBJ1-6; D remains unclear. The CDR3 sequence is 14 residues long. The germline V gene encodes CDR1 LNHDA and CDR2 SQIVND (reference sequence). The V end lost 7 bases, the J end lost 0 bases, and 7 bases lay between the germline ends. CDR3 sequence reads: CASTQSSYNSPLHF. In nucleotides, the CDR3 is TGTGCCAGTACCCAGAGCTCCTATAATTCACCCCTCCACTTT. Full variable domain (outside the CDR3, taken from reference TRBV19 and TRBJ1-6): DGGITQSPKYLFRKEGQNVTLSCEQNLNHDAMYWYRQDPGQGLRLIYYSQIVNDFQKGDIAEGYSVSREKKESFPLTVTSAQKNPTAFYLCASTQSSYNSPLHFGNGTRLTVT.

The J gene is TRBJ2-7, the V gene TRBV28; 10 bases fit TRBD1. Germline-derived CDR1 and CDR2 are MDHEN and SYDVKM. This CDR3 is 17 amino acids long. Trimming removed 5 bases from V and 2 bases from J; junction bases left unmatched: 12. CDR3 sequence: CASSTPLGGTGAYEQYF. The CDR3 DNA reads TGTGCCAGCAGTACCCCCCTGGGAGGGACAGGGGCCTACGAGCAGTACTTC. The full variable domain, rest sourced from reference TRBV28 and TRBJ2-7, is DVKVTQSSRYLVKRTGEKVFLECVQDMDHENMFWYRQDPGLGLRLIYFSYDVKMKEKGDIPEGYSVSREKKERFSLILESASTNQTSMYLCASSTPLGGTGAYEQYFGPGTRLTVT.

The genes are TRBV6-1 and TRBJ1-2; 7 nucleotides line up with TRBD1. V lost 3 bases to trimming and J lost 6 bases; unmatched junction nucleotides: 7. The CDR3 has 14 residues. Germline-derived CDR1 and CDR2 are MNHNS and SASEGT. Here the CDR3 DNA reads TGTGCCAGCAGTGACCTGACAGGGTCCCATGGCTACACCTTC. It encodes CASSDLTGSHGYTF.

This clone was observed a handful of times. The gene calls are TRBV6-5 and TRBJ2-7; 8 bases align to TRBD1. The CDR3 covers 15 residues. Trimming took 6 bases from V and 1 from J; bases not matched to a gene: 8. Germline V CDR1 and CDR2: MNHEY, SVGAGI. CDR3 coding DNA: TGTGCCAGCAGAGCCGGGACAGGTGCTTCCTACGAGCAGTACTTC. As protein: CASRAGTGASYEQYF.

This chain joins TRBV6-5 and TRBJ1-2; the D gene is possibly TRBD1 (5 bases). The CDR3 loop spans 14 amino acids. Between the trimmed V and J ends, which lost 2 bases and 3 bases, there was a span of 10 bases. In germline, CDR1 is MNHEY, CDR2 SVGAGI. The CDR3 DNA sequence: TGTGCCAGCAGTTACGTTAGAGGGGACTATGGCTACACCTTC. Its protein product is CASSYVRGDYGYTF.

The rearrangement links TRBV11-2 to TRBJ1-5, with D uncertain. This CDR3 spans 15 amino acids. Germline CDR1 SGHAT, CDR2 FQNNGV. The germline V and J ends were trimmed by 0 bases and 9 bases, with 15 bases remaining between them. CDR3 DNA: TGTGCCAGCAGCTTAGATGCGGCGGCCCTAGGGCCCCAGCATTTT. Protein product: CASSLDAAALGPQHF.

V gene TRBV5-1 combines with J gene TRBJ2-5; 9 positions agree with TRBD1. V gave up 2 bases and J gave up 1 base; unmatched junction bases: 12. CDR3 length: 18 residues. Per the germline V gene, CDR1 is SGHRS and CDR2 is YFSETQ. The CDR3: CASSFLTGGPQFQETQYF. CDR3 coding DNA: TGCGCCAGCAGCTTTTTGACAGGGGGACCACAATTCCAAGAGACCCAGTACTTC. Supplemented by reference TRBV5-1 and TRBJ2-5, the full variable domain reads KAGVTQTPRYLIKTRGQQVTLSCSPISGHRSVSWYQQTPGQGLQFLFEYFSETQRNKGNFPGRFSGRQFSNSRSEMNVSTLELGDSALYLCASSFLTGGPQFQETQYFGPGTRLLVL.